This paragraph covers one T cell receptor (beta chain) sequence. This sample stems from a study of CD8 T cells in Susac syndrome. Germline V gives CDR1 SGHKS, CDR2 YYEKEE (reference sequence). CDR3 length: 13 residues. Trimming took off 0 bases at V and 3 bases at J, with 7 bases between the two ends. Random-hexamer reverse transcription was applied to 0.5 to 1 ug RNA. TCRdb re-analysed the immunoSEQ multiplex PCR reads in MiXCR, keeping a single row per CDR3 protein. The table shows 400,000 or so distinct CDR3 sequences, with around 85% occurring only once. The V call is TRBV5-5, the J call TRBJ2-7; D is unresolved. Sequenced material: CD8+ T cells from PBMCs. The receptor was derived from a human donor with multiple sclerosis. The CDR3: CASSLEADYEQYF. DNA for the CDR3: TGTGCCAGCAGCTTGGAAGCAGACTACGAGCAGTACTTC.